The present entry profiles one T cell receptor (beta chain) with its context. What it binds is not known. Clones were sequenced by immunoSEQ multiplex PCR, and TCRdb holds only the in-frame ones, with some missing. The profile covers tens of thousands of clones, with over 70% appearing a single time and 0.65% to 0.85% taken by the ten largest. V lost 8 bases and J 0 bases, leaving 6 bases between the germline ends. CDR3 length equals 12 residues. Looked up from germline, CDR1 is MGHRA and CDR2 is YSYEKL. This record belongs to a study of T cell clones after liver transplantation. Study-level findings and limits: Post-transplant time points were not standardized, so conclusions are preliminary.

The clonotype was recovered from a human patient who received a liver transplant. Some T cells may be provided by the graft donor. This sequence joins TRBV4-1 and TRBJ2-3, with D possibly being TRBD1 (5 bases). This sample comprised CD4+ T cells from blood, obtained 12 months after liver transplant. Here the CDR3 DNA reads TGCGCCAGCGGGGCTAGCACAGATACGCAGTATTTT. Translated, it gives CASGASTDTQYF.